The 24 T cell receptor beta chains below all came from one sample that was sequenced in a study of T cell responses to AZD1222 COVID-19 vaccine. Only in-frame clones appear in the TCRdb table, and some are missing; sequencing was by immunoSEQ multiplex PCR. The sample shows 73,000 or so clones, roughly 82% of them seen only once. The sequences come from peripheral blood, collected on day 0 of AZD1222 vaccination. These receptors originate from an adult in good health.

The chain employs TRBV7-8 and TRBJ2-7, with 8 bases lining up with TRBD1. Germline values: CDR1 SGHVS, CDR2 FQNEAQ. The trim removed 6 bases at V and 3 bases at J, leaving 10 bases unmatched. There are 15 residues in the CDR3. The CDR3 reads CASSHRDRSDYEQYF. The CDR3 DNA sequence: TGTGCCAGCAGTCACCGGGACAGGTCAGACTACGAGCAGTACTTC.

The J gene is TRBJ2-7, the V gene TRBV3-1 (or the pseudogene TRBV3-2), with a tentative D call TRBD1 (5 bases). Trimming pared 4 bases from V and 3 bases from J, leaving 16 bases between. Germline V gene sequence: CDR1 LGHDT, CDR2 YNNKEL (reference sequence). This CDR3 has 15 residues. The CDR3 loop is CASSPGHSSIYEQYF. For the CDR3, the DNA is TGTGCCAGCAGCCCTGGACACTCGTCCATCTACGAGCAGTACTTC.

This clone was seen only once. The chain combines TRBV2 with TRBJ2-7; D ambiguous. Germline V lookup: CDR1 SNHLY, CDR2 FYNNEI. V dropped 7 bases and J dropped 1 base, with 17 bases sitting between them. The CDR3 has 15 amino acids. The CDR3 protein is CASKSRVGTSYEQYF. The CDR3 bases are TGTGCCAGCAAGTCTAGAGTAGGTACGTCCTACGAGCAGTACTTC.

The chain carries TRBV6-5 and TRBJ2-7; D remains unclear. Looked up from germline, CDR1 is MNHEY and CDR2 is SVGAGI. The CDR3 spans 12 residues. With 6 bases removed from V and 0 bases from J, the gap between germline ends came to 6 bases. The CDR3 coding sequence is TGTGCCAGCAGCCGGATCTCCTACGAGCAGTACTTC. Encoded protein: CASSRISYEQYF.

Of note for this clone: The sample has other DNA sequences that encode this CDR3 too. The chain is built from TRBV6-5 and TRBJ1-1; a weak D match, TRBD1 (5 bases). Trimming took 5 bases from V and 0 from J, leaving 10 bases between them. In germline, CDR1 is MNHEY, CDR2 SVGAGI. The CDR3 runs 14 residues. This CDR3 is CASSPGTVNTEAFF. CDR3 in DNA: TGTGCCAGCAGTCCTGGGACGGTGAACACTGAAGCTTTCTTT.

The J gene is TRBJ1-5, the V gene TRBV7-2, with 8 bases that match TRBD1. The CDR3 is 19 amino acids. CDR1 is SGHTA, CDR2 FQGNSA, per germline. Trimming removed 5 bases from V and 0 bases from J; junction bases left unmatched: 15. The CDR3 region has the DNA TGTGCCAGCAGCCCAGGGGGGGGGACAGGACCTTATAGCAATCAGCCCCAGCATTTT. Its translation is CASSPGGGTGPYSNQPQHF. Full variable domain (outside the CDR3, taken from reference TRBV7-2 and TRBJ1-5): GAGVSQSPSNKVTEKGKDVELRCDPISGHTALYWYRQSLGQGLEFLIYFQGNSAPDKSGLPSDRFSAERTGGSVSTLTIQRTQQEDSAVYLCASSPGGGTGPYSNQPQHFGDGTRLSIL.

Here the CDR3 reads CASSFGLAGSYNEQFF. As DNA, the CDR3 is TGTGCCAGCAGCTTTGGACTAGCGGGGTCCTACAATGAGCAGTTCTTC. The J gene is TRBJ2-1, the V gene TRBV5-6; TRBD2 matches 12 bases. The germline V gene encodes CDR1 SGHDT and CDR2 YYEEEE. The CDR3 contains 16 residues. Trimming cost V 2 bases and J 1 base; bases outside gene matches: 1.

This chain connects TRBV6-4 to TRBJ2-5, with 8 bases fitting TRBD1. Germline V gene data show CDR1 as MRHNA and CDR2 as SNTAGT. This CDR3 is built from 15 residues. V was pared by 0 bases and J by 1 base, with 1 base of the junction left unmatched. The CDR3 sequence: CASSDSGQGQETQYF. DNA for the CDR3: TGTGCCAGCAGTGACTCAGGACAGGGCCAAGAGACCCAGTACTTC.

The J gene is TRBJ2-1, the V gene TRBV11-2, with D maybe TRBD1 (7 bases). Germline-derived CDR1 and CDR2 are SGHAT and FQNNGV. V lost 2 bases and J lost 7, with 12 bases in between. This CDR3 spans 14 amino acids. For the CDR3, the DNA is TGTGCCAGCAGCTTACAAGCAGGGGGGAATGAGCAGTTCTTC. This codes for CASSLQAGGNEQFF.

CDR3 loop: CATSRDDSSNTEAFF. The CDR3 coding sequence is TGTGCCACCAGCAGAGACGACAGCTCCAACACTGAAGCTTTCTTT. The V and J genes are TRBV15 and TRBJ1-1; D may be TRBD1 (5 bases). The germline V gene encodes CDR1 LNHNV and CDR2 YYDKDF (reference sequence). Trimming left V 0 bases short and J 2 bases short, with 10 bases between. This CDR3 is 15 amino acids long.

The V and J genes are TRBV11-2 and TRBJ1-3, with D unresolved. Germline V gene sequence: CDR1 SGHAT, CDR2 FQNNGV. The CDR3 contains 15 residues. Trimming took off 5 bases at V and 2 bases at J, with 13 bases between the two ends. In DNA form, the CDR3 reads TGTGCCAGCAGCCCTAGCAGGCTCACTGGAAACACCATATATTTT. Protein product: CASSPSRLTGNTIYF.

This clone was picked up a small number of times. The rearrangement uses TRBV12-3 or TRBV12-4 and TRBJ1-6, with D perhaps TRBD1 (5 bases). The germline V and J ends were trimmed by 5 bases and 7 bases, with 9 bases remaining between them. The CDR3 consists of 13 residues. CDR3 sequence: CASSAGGNSPLHF. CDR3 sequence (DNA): TGTGCCAGCAGTGCGGGGGGGAATTCACCCCTCCACTTT.

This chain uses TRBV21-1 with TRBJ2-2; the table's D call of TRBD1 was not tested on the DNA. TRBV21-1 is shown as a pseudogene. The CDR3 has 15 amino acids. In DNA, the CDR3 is TGTGCCAGCAGCAGTTTCAAACAGAACACCGGGGAGCTGTTTTTT. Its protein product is CASSSFKQNTGELFF.

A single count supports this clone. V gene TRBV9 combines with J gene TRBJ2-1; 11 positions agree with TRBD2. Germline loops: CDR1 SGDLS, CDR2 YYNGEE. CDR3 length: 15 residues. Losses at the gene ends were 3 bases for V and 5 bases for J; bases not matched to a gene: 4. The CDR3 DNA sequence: TGTGCCAGCAGCGGTAGCGGGGGGGCCAACAATGAGCAGTTCTTC. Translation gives CASSGSGGANNEQFF.

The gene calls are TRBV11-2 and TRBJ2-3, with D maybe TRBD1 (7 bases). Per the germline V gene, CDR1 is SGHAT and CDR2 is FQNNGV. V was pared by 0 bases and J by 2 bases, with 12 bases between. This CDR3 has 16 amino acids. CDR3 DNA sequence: TGTGCCAGCAGCTTAGATCCAGGGGGGTACACAGATACGCAGTATTTT. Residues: CASSLDPGGYTDTQYF.

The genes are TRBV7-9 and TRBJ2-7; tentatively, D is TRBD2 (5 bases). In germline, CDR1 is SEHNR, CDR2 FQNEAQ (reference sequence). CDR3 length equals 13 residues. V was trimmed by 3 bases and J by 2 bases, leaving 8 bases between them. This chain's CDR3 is CASSLEVTYEQYF. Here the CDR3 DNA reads TGTGCCAGCAGCTTGGAGGTAACCTACGAGCAGTACTTC. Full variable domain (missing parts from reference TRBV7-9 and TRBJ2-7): DTGVSQNPRHKITKRGQNVTFRCDPISEHNRLYWYRQTLGQGPEFLTYFQNEAQLEKSRLLSDRFSAERPKGSFSTLEIQRTEQGDSAMYLCASSLEVTYEQYFGPGTRLTVT.

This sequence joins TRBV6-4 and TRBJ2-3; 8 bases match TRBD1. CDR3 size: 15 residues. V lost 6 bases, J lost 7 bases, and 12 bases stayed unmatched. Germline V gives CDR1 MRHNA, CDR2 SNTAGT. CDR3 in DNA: TGTGCCAGCAGCCTCGGGACAGGTCCATTTAATACGCAGTATTTT. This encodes CASSLGTGPFNTQYF.

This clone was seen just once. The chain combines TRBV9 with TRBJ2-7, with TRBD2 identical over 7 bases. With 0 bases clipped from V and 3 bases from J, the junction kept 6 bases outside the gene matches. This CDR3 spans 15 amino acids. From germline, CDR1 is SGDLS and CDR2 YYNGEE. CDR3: CASSVDGLGNYEQYF. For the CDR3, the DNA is TGTGCCAGCAGCGTAGACGGACTAGGGAACTACGAGCAGTACTTC.

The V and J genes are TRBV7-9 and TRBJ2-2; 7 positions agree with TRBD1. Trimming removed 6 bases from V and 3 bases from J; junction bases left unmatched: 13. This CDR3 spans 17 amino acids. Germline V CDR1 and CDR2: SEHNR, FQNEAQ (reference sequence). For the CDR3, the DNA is TGTGCCAGCAGACCCCCGACAGGGAGTCTAGACACCGGGGAGCTGTTTTTT. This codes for CASRPPTGSLDTGELFF.

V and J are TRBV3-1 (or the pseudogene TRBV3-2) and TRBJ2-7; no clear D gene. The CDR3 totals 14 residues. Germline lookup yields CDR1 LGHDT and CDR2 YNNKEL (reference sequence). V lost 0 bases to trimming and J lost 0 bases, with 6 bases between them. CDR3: CASSQDTLSYEQYF. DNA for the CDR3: TGTGCCAGCAGCCAAGACACCCTCTCCTACGAGCAGTACTTC.

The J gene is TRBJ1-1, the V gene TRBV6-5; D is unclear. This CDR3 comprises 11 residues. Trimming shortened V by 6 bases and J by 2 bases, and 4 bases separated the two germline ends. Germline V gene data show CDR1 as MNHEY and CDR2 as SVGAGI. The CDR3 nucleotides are TGTGCCAGCAGAGGCAACACTGAAGCTTTCTTT. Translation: CASRGNTEAFF.

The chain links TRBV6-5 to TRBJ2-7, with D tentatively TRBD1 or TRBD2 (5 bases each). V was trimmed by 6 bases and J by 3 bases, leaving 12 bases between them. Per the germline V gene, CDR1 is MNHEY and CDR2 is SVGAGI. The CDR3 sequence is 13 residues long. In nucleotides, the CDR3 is TGTGCCAGCAGAGGGGACGGAGTCTACGAGCAGTACTTC. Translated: CASRGDGVYEQYF.

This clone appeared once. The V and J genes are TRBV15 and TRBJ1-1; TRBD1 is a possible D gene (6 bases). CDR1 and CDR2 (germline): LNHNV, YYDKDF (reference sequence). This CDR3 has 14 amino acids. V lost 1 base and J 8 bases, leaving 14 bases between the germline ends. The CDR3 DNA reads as TGTGCCACCAGCAGAGTTGGCAGGGGAGGAGAAGCTTTCTTT. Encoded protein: CATSRVGRGGEAFF. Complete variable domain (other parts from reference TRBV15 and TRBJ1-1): DAMVIQNPRYQVTQFGKPVTLSCSQTLNHNVMYWYQQKSSQAPKLLFHYYDKDFNNEADTPDNFQSRRPNTSFCFLDIRSPGLGDTAMYLCATSRVGRGGEAFFGQGTRLTVV.

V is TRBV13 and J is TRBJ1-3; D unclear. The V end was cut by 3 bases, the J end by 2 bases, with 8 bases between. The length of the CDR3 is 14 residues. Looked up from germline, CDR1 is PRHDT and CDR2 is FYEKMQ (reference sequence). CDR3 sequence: CASSFQGTGNTIYF. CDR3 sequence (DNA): TGTGCCAGCAGCTTTCAAGGGACTGGAAACACCATATATTTT. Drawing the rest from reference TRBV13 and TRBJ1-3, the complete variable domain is AAGVIQSPRHLIKEKRETATLKCYPIPRHDTVYWYQQGPGQDPQFLISFYEKMQSDKGSIPDRFSAQQFSDYHSELNMSSLELGDSALYFCASSFQGTGNTIYFGEGSWLTVV.